This TCR beta chain derives from a study of blood T cell repertoires in COVID-19. Study in general: There were acute and convalescent COVID-19 samples, and they came from the United States, Italy and Spain. T cells, B-cell-depleted T cells, or PBMCs supplied cDNA or gDNA.

Turning to this clone: An end of the junction does not agree with germline; a read error may underlie this.

Authors' methods: Reference gene primer amplification in the assay estimated nucleated cell counts. Generated by immunoSEQ multiplex PCR, the TCRdb table keeps only in-frame clones and is missing some. V, J and clone size are those of that table, while D and trimming were read from the DNA. The repertoire has more than 150,000 clones, more than 75% of them found once; the top ten carry roughly 7.3%. This CDR3 contains 15 residues. Germline V gene lookup returns CDR1 SGHAT and CDR2 FQNNGV. Participants spanned ages roughly 18 to 95 years and resided in around 25 US areas. Sequenced sample: PBMCs or T cells enriched from blood (not recorded which). The V and J genes are TRBV11-2 and TRBJ2-1, with TRBD2 as a possible D gene (6 bases). The sequence was obtained from a woman in her fifties or sixties who had recovered from COVID-19. CDR3 DNA sequence: TGTGCCAGCAGCCTAGAGGGAGGACTTTACAATGAGCAGTTCTTC. Amino acids: CASSLEGGLYNEQFF.